This TCR beta chain stems from a study of tumor-infiltrating lymphocytes in primary liver carcinoma. Synthesis of TCR beta cDNA was carried out from 500 ng total RNA with a constant-region primer. Three nested multiplex PCR rounds, a slightly modified ARM-PCR, produced the libraries for TCR beta. Forward primers for TRBV1-TRBV30 and a C-beta reverse primer served the first two PCR rounds, at approximately 10 cycles each. TCRdb independently ran MiXCR on the multiplex PCR reads; one entry per CDR3 protein. The sample consists of about 310,000 distinct CDR3 sequences, 65% of them appearing once. On this clonotype itself: The conserved closing phenylalanine or tryptophan is absent in this CDR3, likely reflecting a read error.

Deletions cut 6 bases from V and 0 bases from J, with 18 bases between. The CDR3 is 16 amino acids. The germline gives CDR1 SGHVS, CDR2 FQNEAQ. Germline DNA was also extracted, while the blood RNA originated from unsorted whole blood. V and J are TRBV7-8 and TRBJ2-7; possibly TRBD2 for D (6 bases). Sequencing input: peripheral blood. The sequence derives from a man aged 35-49 years with primary liver carcinoma and hepatitis B virus infection. CDR3 residues: CASSQRRAHGSYEQYL. The CDR3 DNA reads as TGTGCCAGCAGTCAAAGGAGGGCCCACGGCTCCTACGAGCAGTACTTA.